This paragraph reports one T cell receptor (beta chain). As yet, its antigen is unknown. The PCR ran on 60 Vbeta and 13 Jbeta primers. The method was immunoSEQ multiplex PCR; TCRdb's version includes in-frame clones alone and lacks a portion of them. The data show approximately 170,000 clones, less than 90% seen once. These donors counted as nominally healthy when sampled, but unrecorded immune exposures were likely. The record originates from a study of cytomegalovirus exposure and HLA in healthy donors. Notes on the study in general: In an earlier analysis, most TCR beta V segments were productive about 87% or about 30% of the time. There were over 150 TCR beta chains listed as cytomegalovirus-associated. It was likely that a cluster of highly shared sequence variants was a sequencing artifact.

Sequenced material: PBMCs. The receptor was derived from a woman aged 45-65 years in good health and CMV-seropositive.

The CDR3 DNA is TGCGCCAGCAGCCGAGGGGACAGATCCTACGAGCAGTACTTC. It yields the protein CASSRGDRSYEQYF. This sequence joins TRBV4-3 and TRBJ2-7, with 7 bases lining up with TRBD1. J lost 1 base, V lost 4 bases, and 4 bases had no gene match. The CDR3 is 14 amino acids. The germline gives CDR1 LGHNA, CDR2 YSLEER.